The present T cell receptor (beta chain) was sequenced within a study of blood T cell repertoires in COVID-19. Study-wide context: Acute-phase and convalescent COVID-19 samples originated in the United States, Italy and Spain. From T cells, B-cell-depleted T cells, or PBMCs came the material, which was cDNA or gDNA.

The authors' processing: From reference gene primer amplification, estimates of nucleated cell counts were derived. Sequenced by immunoSEQ multiplex PCR; TCRdb stores in-frame clones only, minus some. That table is the source of V, J and clone size, and D and trimming were worked out from the DNA. The table has around 260,000 clones, 70% to 90% seen once. Germline loops: CDR1 LGHDT, CDR2 YNNKEL (reference sequence). The CDR3 runs 14 residues. The V end was cut by 2 bases, the J end by 2 bases, with 7 bases between. The TCR was taken from a man aged 55-75 years who had recovered from COVID-19. The J gene is TRBJ2-1, the V gene TRBV3-1 (or the pseudogene TRBV3-2), with no clear D. The sequencing input was peripheral blood. CDR3 DNA sequence: TGTGCCAGCAGCCAAAATCCAGCCTACAATGAGCAGTTCTTC. It specifies CASSQNPAYNEQFF.